This T cell receptor (beta chain) was observed in a study of T cell changes during pregnancy in multiple sclerosis. This CDR3 contains 12 residues. V lost 4 bases to trimming and J lost 5 bases, with 8 bases between them. Germline CDR1 reads SGHRS; CDR2 reads YFSETQ. Method: immunoSEQ multiplex PCR; TCRdb's copy keeps in-frame clones and lacks some. Among roughly 88,000 clones listed, roughly nine tenths were seen once. This specimen consisted of peripheral blood, obtained in the first trimester of pregnancy. The chain carries TRBV5-1 and TRBJ2-3; D is perhaps TRBD2 (5 bases). This clonotype was sampled from a female donor with multiple sclerosis, enrolled in a pregnancy study. The CDR3 DNA is TGCGCCAGCAGCCCCCGGGGAGATACGCAGTATTTT. This gives the protein CASSPRGDTQYF.